The 28 T cell receptor beta chains presented below share a single source sample, sequenced in a study of long-term antiretroviral therapy in people with HIV (dated by TCRdb to between 2022 and 2023). The immunoSEQ hsTCRB v3.0 assay was used at survey level resolution to sequence the TRB variable region. Held by TCRdb, this immuneACCESS table contains in-frame sequences only and omits some clones. Under half of the omission traces to an unresolved V gene where checked; the cause of the rest is unknown. The sample table holds fewer than 40,000 clones, of which over 70% were seen once. 7.5% to 9.5% of the sample lies in the top ten. The sample consisted of unsorted PBMCs, taken 3.1 years after starting antiretroviral therapy. The receptors come from a woman between 45 and 65 years old with HIV.

V gene TRBV7-2 combines with J gene TRBJ2-7; 12 nucleotides match TRBD2. The V gene end was trimmed by 5 bases and the J gene end by 1 base; junction bases not matched to a gene: 3. The germline V gene encodes CDR1 SGHTA and CDR2 FQGNSA. The CDR3 covers 15 residues. Here the CDR3 reads CASSLGTSGSYEQYV. The CDR3 DNA reads as TGTGCCAGCAGCCTCGGGACTAGCGGGTCCTACGAGCAGTACGTC.

The V call is TRBV5-6, the J call TRBJ2-3; the D call may be TRBD1 or TRBD2 (5 bases each). CDR1 and CDR2 from the germline V gene are SGHDT and YYEEEE. Trimming took 3 bases from V and 3 from J, leaving 5 bases between them. This CDR3 region has 12 residues. CDR3 nucleotide sequence: TGTGCCAGCAGCTGGGGGACAGATACGCAGTATTTT. This gives the protein CASSWGTDTQYF.

The rearrangement joins TRBV6-6 to TRBJ1-6; 8 bases match TRBD1. V was pared by 6 bases and J by 7 bases, with 5 bases of the junction left unmatched. Germline CDR1 reads MNHNY; CDR2 reads SVGAGI (reference sequence). The CDR3 loop spans 14 amino acids. The CDR3 is CASSRQGTNSPLHF. CDR3 DNA: TGTGCCAGCAGCCGACAGGGGACGAATTCACCCCTCCACTTT.

The chain combines TRBV5-1 with TRBJ2-7, with 10 bases that match TRBD2. The trim removed 1 base at V and 0 bases at J, leaving 10 bases unmatched. The CDR3 extends over 18 amino acids. Germline-derived CDR1 and CDR2 are SGHRS and YFSETQ. CDR3 region: CASSLTSGVEFFSYEQYF. Here the CDR3 DNA reads TGCGCCAGCAGCTTGACTAGCGGGGTAGAATTCTTCTCCTACGAGCAGTACTTC.

This clone has only a few counts. CDR3 DNA sequence: TGTGCCAGCAGTTATCGAGGGACAGGGGGCGGTGGCTACACCTTC. Protein product: CASSYRGTGGGGYTF. This chain links TRBV6-5 with TRBJ1-2; 12 bases are a match to TRBD1. The CDR3 runs 15 residues. J gave up 7 bases and V 3 bases, and 6 bases lay outside the gene matches. Looked up from germline, CDR1 is MNHEY and CDR2 is SVGAGI.

The rearrangement links TRBV7-3 to TRBJ2-3; D unclear. With 6 bases removed from V and 6 bases from J, the gap between germline ends came to 13 bases. In germline, CDR1 is SGHTA, CDR2 FQGTGA. The CDR3 covers 13 residues. This CDR3 reads CASSSDPADTQYF. For the CDR3, the DNA is TGTGCCAGCAGTTCCGACCCCGCCGATACGCAGTATTTT.

The chain couples TRBV6-1 to TRBJ1-4, with D tentatively TRBD1 (5 bases). V lost 0 bases and J 4 bases, leaving 12 bases between the germline ends. Germline CDR1 reads MNHNS; CDR2 reads SASEGT. CDR3 size: 16 residues. As DNA, the CDR3 is TGTGCCAGCAGTGAAGCGCTGTCAGGGATTAATGAAAAACTGTTTTTT. This sequence encodes CASSEALSGINEKLFF.

The V and J genes are TRBV27 and TRBJ2-3; 7 nucleotides align to TRBD2. This CDR3 is built from 15 residues. From germline, CDR1 is MNHEY and CDR2 SMNVEV (reference sequence). The V and J ends lost 7 bases and 2 bases, in that order; junction bases with no gene match: 9. The CDR3 DNA reads as TGTGCCAGCAACCCGGCGGGGGTGATCACAGATACGCAGTATTTT. Translation: CASNPAGVITDTQYF.

The chain is built from TRBV14 and TRBJ2-3; TRBD2 matches at 10 bases. Trimming cost V 4 bases and J 7 bases; bases outside gene matches: 8. The CDR3 consists of 15 residues. The germline V gene encodes CDR1 SGHDN and CDR2 FVKESK. The CDR3 DNA reads as TGTGCCAGCAGCCTCCTAGCGGGGGTTGATCATACGCAGTATTTT. Residues: CASSLLAGVDHTQYF.

This clone came up once. The chain links TRBV29-1 to TRBJ2-3; D assignment may be TRBD1 or TRBD2 (5 bases each). This CDR3 region has 15 residues. The germline gives CDR1 SQVTM, CDR2 ANQGSEA. V was cut by 4 bases and J by 4 bases, with 18 bases left in between. CDR3 in DNA: TGCAGCGTTGCTGAATGGGGGTCTGAGGCAGATACGCAGTATTTT. Amino acid sequence: CSVAEWGSEADTQYF.

The chain couples TRBV2 to TRBJ2-7; no reliable D call. The germline V gene has CDR1 SNHLY and CDR2 FYNNEI. This CDR3 has 12 residues. Trimming removed 6 bases from V and 0 bases from J, with 6 bases in between. This CDR3 is CASRPNSYEQYF. The DNA of the CDR3 is TGTGCCAGCAGGCCGAACTCCTACGAGCAGTACTTC.

The genes are TRBV5-5 and TRBJ1-6; D possibly corresponds to TRBD1 (5 bases). V was cut by 4 bases and J by 7 bases, with 24 bases left in between. CDR3 length equals 18 residues. Germline CDR1 and CDR2: SGHKS and YYEKEE (reference sequence). CDR3 protein: CASSPTWGPFSENSPLHF. CDR3 bases: TGTGCCAGCAGCCCCACCTGGGGACCGTTCTCTGAGAATTCACCCCTCCACTTT.

V and J are TRBV7-2 and TRBJ2-5, with TRBD1 as a possible D gene (6 bases). The germline V gene encodes CDR1 SGHTA and CDR2 FQGNSA. CDR3 length: 15 amino acids. Trimming stripped 3 bases from V and 5 bases from J, with 16 bases between. The DNA for the CDR3 is TGTGCCAGCAGCTTCGGGACAACCCCCGCGGAGACCCAGTACTTC. This codes for CASSFGTTPAETQYF.

The chain is built from TRBV30 and TRBJ1-3, with TRBD1 matching 10 bases. The CDR3 has 13 residues. CDR1 and CDR2 (germline): GTSNPN, SVGIG (reference sequence). The V gene end was trimmed by 1 base and the J gene end by 7 bases; junction bases not matched to a gene: 1. CDR3 nucleotides: TGTGCCTGGAGTGGGACAGGGGGGAACACCATATATTTT. Its translation: CAWSGTGGNTIYF.

Judged by abundance, this clone is medium-sized (0.01 to 0.1%). This chain joins TRBV10-3 and TRBJ2-3, with D uncertain. Trimming took off 3 bases at V and 3 bases at J, with 4 bases between the two ends. Germline loops: CDR1 ENHRY, CDR2 SYGVKD. This CDR3 spans 12 amino acids. In DNA form, the CDR3 reads TGTGCCATCAGTGAACTAACAGATACGCAGTATTTT. This translates into CAISELTDTQYF.

This clone was seen more than once but under ten times. J is TRBJ1-4 and V is TRBV2, with a possible D match to TRBD1 (6 bases). CDR1 and CDR2 (germline): SNHLY, FYNNEI. This CDR3 is 14 amino acids long. Trimming pared 8 bases from V and 4 bases from J, leaving 14 bases between. CDR3 region: CASSTDSFNEKLFF. The CDR3 DNA sequence: TGTGCCAGCTCAACGGACAGTTTTAATGAAAAACTGTTTTTT.

The V gene is TRBV19, the J gene TRBJ1-1, with 8 positions matching TRBD1. Germline V gives CDR1 LNHDA, CDR2 SQIVND (reference sequence). J was trimmed by 5 bases and V by 4 bases; bases with no gene match: 15. This CDR3 spans 17 amino acids. The CDR3 here is CASSKFPTGDTETEAFF. The CDR3 nucleotides read TGTGCCAGTAGTAAATTCCCGACAGGGGATACGGAAACTGAAGCTTTCTTT. Drawing the rest from reference TRBV19 and TRBJ1-1, the complete variable domain is DGGITQSPKYLFRKEGQNVTLSCEQNLNHDAMYWYRQDPGQGLRLIYYSQIVNDFQKGDIAEGYSVSREKKESFPLTVTSAQKNPTAFYLCASSKFPTGDTETEAFFGQGTRLTVV.

This clone was observed a few times. This chain connects TRBV27 to TRBJ2-2; TRBD1 agrees at 10 bases. From germline, CDR1 is MNHEY and CDR2 SMNVEV (reference sequence). The CDR3 loop spans 18 amino acids. J gave up 7 bases and V 2 bases, and 13 bases lay outside the gene matches. CDR3 DNA sequence: TGTGCCAGCAGTTTAGAAAGACAGGGGGCGTTTGAAAACGGGGAGCTGTTTTTT. Translation: CASSLERQGAFENGELFF.

V and J are TRBV5-1 and TRBJ2-5; D unclear. Germline values: CDR1 SGHRS, CDR2 YFSETQ. The CDR3 is made up of 13 amino acids. Trimming shortened V by 4 bases and J by 2 bases, and 9 bases separated the two germline ends. The CDR3 DNA reads as TGCGCCAGCAGCAGACCAGGACAAGAGACCCAGTACTTC. As protein: CASSRPGQETQYF.

This clone has a single count. The chain carries TRBV4-1 and TRBJ1-4; 8 bases align to TRBD1. Germline-derived CDR1 and CDR2 are MGHRA and YSYEKL. The CDR3 sequence is 16 residues long. V shed 3 bases and J 0 bases; nucleotides not matched to a gene: 3. The CDR3: CASSHGQGTTNEKLFF. The CDR3 DNA reads TGCGCCAGCAGCCACGGACAGGGAACAACTAATGAAAAACTGTTTTTT.

This chain links TRBV9 with TRBJ2-7; 11 bases are a match to TRBD1. The germline V gene has CDR1 SGDLS and CDR2 YYNGEE. CDR3 size: 14 residues. The V and J ends lost 2 bases and 3 bases, in that order; junction bases with no gene match: 1. The CDR3 is CASSVGQGVYEQYF. The CDR3 DNA reads TGTGCCAGCAGCGTGGGACAGGGGGTCTACGAGCAGTACTTC.

Details on this clone: At one end the junction does not follow the germline gene, possibly because of a read error. The chain carries TRBV30 and TRBJ1-2; no firm D call. Germline CDR1 GTSNPN, CDR2 SVGIG (reference sequence). The CDR3 spans 11 residues. The CDR3 protein is CAWRLTLLDFF. CDR3 nucleotide sequence: TGTGCCTGGCGCCTGACCCTCTTAGACTTTTTC.

This clone came up once. This chain uses TRBV19 with TRBJ2-7; TRBD1 agrees at 8 bases. The CDR3 is 14 amino acids. Germline values: CDR1 LNHDA, CDR2 SQIVND (reference sequence). J gave up 6 bases and V 0 bases, and 4 bases lay outside the gene matches. CDR3 residues: CASSIDSGGFEQYF. Written as DNA, the CDR3 is TGTGCCAGTAGTATAGATTCAGGGGGCTTCGAGCAGTACTTC. Filled out from reference TRBV19 and TRBJ2-7, the complete variable domain reads DGGITQSPKYLFRKEGQNVTLSCEQNLNHDAMYWYRQDPGQGLRLIYYSQIVNDFQKGDIAEGYSVSREKKESFPLTVTSAQKNPTAFYLCASSIDSGGFEQYFGPGTRLTVT.

The chain employs TRBV2 and TRBJ2-5; D is possibly TRBD1 (6 bases). The CDR3 covers 11 residues. V was clipped by 9 bases and J by 2 bases, with 7 bases between them. Germline CDR1 is SNHLY and CDR2 is FYNNEI. The CDR3 DNA reads as TGTGCCAGTGGACAGCAAGAGACCCAGTACTTC. Protein: CASGQQETQYF.

This chain joins TRBV6-1 and TRBJ1-6; D remains unclear. V was shortened by 0 bases and J by 4 bases, with 7 bases between the two germline ends. The CDR3 has 15 amino acids. CDR1 is MNHNS, CDR2 SASEGT, per germline. CDR3 amino acids: CASSEAWPYNSPLHF. The CDR3 bases are TGTGCCAGCAGTGAAGCGTGGCCTTATAATTCACCCCTCCACTTT.

This clone is a singleton in its sample. The V gene is TRBV6-6, the J gene TRBJ1-4; TRBD1 might be the D (6 bases). The V gene's germline CDR1 is MNHNY and CDR2 SVGAGI (reference sequence). V was trimmed by 6 bases and J by 3 bases, leaving 11 bases between them. This CDR3 contains 14 residues. CDR3 DNA sequence: TGTGCCAGCAGCCCAGGGGCGTCTAATGAAAAACTGTTTTTT. It yields the protein CASSPGASNEKLFF.

The chain has TRBV10-1 and TRBJ2-7; possibly TRBD1 or TRBD2 for D (5 bases each). This CDR3 is built from 16 residues. V was clipped by 4 bases and J by 3 bases, with 19 bases between them. Germline assignment: CDR1 WNHNN and CDR2 SYGVQD (reference sequence). The CDR3: CASSAGAGLGYYEQYF. CDR3 coding DNA: TGCGCCAGCAGTGCCGGGGCAGGGTTGGGGTACTACGAGCAGTACTTC.

The sample holds one count of this clone. The chain carries TRBV6-5 and TRBJ2-7; TRBD1 matches 8 bases. This CDR3 spans 14 amino acids. V lost 6 bases, J lost 2 bases, and 6 bases stayed unmatched. Germline V gene sequence: CDR1 MNHEY, CDR2 SVGAGI. The CDR3 reads CASRGQGRTYEQYF. In DNA, the CDR3 is TGTGCCAGCAGAGGACAGGGTCGTACCTACGAGCAGTACTTC.